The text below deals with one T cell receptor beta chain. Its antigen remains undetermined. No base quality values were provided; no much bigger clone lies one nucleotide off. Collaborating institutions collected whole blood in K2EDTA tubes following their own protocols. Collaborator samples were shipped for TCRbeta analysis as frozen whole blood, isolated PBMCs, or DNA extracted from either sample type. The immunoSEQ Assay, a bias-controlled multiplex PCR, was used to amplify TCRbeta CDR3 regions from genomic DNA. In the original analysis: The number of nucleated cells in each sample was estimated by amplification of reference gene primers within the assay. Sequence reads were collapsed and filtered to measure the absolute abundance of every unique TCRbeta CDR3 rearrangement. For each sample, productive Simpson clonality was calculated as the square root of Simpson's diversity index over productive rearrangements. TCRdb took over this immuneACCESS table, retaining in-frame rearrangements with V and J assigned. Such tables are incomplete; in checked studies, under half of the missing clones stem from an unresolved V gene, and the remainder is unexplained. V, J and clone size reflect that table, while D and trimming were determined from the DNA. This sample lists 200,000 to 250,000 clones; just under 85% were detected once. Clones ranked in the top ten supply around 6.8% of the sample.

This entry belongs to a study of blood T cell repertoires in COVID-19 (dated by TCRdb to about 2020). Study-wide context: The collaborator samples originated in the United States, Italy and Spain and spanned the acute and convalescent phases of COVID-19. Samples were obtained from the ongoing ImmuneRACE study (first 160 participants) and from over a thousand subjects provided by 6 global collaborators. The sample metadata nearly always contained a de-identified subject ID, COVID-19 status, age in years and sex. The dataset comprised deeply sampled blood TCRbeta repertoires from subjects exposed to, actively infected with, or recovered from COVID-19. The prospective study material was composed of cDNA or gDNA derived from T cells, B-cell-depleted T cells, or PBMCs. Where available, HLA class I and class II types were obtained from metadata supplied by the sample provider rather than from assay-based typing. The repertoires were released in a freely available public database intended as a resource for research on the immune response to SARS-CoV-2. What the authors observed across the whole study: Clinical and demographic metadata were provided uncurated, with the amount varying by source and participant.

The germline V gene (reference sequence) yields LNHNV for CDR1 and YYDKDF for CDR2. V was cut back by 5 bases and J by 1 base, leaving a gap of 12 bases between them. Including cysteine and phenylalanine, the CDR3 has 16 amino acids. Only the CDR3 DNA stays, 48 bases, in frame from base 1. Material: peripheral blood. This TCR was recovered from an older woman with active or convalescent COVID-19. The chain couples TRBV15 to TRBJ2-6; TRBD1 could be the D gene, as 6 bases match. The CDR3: CATSSLGQSGANVLTF. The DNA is TGTGCCACCAGCTCGCTCGGACAGTCTGGGGCCAACGTCCTGACTTTC.